The present entry profiles one T cell receptor (beta chain) with its context. This specimen comes from a study of blood T cell repertoires in COVID-19. Study background: T cells, B-cell-depleted T cells, or PBMCs provided the cDNA or gDNA that served as material.

The germline gives CDR1 SGHTA, CDR2 FQGNSA. With 5 bases removed from V and 4 bases from J, the gap between germline ends came to 8 bases. CDR3 length equals 12 residues. Sequencing used immunoSEQ multiplex PCR; TCRdb keeps in-frame clones, though not all of them. In the table there are fewer than 250,000 clones, under 90% of which are singletons. Source material: peripheral blood. This chain uses TRBV7-2 with TRBJ2-5, with D perhaps TRBD2 (5 bases). The sequence was collected from an elderly woman with COVID-19, enrolled during active disease. The CDR3 DNA reads as TGTGCCAGCAGCCCCGAGGGAGAGACCCAGTACTTC. Amino acids: CASSPEGETQYF.